What follows are 12 T cell receptor beta chains derived from one specimen sequenced in a study of T-cell reconstitution after alpha-beta-depleted transplantation in children. Notes on the study in general: It was newly produced T cells that mostly accounted for T-cell counts and diversity one year after transplant.

No antigen has been identified for these receptors. Researchers prepared the TCRbeta library using unique molecular identifiers, the study reports. TCRdb re-called the PCR reads through MiXCR, storing one row per CDR3 protein. The sample has some 300,000 distinct CDR3 sequences, less than 9.5% seen once. The sequencing used peripheral blood, collected 360 days after TCRalphabeta/CD19-depleted stem cell transplant. These receptors all stem from a female patient between 2 and 15 years old who had a stem cell transplant for Fanconi anemia, so the T cells may come from the graft donor.

In the case of this clonotype: A single base separates this from a much larger clone, so it may be a read error. The conserved final phenylalanine or tryptophan is absent from the CDR3, which likely points to a read error. The genes are TRBV6-5 and TRBJ1-1, with TRBD1 matching over 8 bases. The CDR3 has 15 residues. Germline V lookup: CDR1 MNHEY, CDR2 SVGAGI. Unmatched junction bases numbered 5, after V lost 4 bases and J lost 1 base. The CDR3 reads CASSFRDRPNTEAFC. Here the CDR3 DNA reads TGTGCCAGCAGTTTCCGGGACAGGCCGAACACTGAAGCTTTCTGT.

The sample holds a few counts of this clonotype. CDR3 nucleotide sequence: TGTGCCAGCTCACAAGGGAATCCAAGCTCCTACGAGCAGTACTTC. Its translation is CASSQGNPSSYEQYF. The J gene is TRBJ2-7, the V gene TRBV18, with no clear D. Germline V gene lookup returns CDR1 KGHSH and CDR2 LQKENI. Trimming removed 4 bases from V and 0 bases from J, with 13 bases in between. The CDR3 has 15 amino acids.

This clonotype appeared many times. CDR3 sequence: CASSLVSIIGHEQFF. CDR3 DNA: TGTGCCAGCAGCTTGGTTAGCATCATTGGACATGAGCAGTTCTTC. The chain carries TRBV5-8 and TRBJ2-1; D uncertain. Germline V lookup: CDR1 SGHTS, CDR2 YDEGEE. V lost 0 bases to trimming and J lost 8 bases, with 15 bases between them. The CDR3 is 15 amino acids.

This clonotype occurred a few times. The chain has TRBV6-2 or TRBV6-3 and TRBJ2-1, with 11 positions matching TRBD2. Germline assignment: CDR1 MNHEY and CDR2 SVGEGT. The CDR3 covers 20 residues. J lost 0 bases, V lost 0 bases, and 10 bases had no gene match. The CDR3 nucleotides are TGTGCCAGCAGTTACTCGGCTAGCGGGGGGCAGAGGAACTCCTACAATGAGCAGTTCTTC. This gives the protein CASSYSASGGQRNSYNEQFF.

This clonotype was picked up many times. The chain recombines TRBV3-1 with TRBJ2-3, with 16 bases fitting TRBD2. CDR3 length equals 22 residues. Germline V CDR1 and CDR2: LGHDT, YNNKEL (reference sequence). V was pared by 3 bases and J by 7 bases, with 22 bases of the junction left unmatched. The CDR3 sequence is CASSHVTGTSGGAPKMRNTQYF. CDR3 DNA: TGTGCCAGCAGCCACGTAACCGGGACTAGCGGGGGGGCCCCTAAAATGAGAAATACGCAGTATTTT.

This clonotype was counted ten times or more. Here the CDR3 reads CASSLIGEEGEQFF. CDR3 nucleotides: TGTGCCAGCAGTTTAATAGGGGAGGAAGGCGAGCAGTTCTTC. The chain employs TRBV27 and TRBJ2-1, with D possibly being TRBD2 (6 bases). V was clipped by 2 bases and J by 10 bases, with 15 bases between them. Germline V gives CDR1 MNHEY, CDR2 SMNVEV (reference sequence). The CDR3 is 14 amino acids.

The genes are TRBV27 and TRBJ2-1; D is perhaps TRBD2 (7 bases). The CDR3 is made up of 18 amino acids. CDR1 and CDR2 (germline): MNHEY, SMNVEV (reference sequence). Trimming took off 2 bases at V and 4 bases at J, with 21 bases between the two ends. The CDR3 reads CASSLRGGSEVGYNEQFF. The DNA of the CDR3 is TGTGCCAGCAGTTTAAGGGGGGGCTCAGAGGTGGGTTACAATGAGCAGTTCTTC.

A remark on this clonotype: It may be a read error: a sequence one base away is much more abundant. V gene TRBV29-1 combines with J gene TRBJ1-2, with D unclear. The germline V gene encodes CDR1 SQVTM and CDR2 ANQGSEA. CDR3 length equals 10 residues. Trimming took 5 bases from V and 10 from J, leaving 11 bases between them. CDR3 bases: TGCAGCGTTCATGAGGGTGACTACACCTTC. Residues: CSVHEGDYTF.

This clonotype was detected a few times. This rearrangement joins TRBV6-5 to TRBJ1-2, with a tentative D call TRBD1 (5 bases). V lost 8 bases, J lost 5 bases, and 15 bases lay in between. This CDR3 is 13 amino acids long. The V gene's germline CDR1 is MNHEY and CDR2 SVGAGI. The CDR3 coding sequence is TGTGCCAGCGTTCCCCCAGGGTGGTATGGCTACACCTTC. It yields the protein CASVPPGWYGYTF.

This clonotype has a handful of counts. The chain joins TRBV5-1 to TRBJ2-5; a weak D match, TRBD1 (5 bases). The V gene lost 1 base and the J gene lost 3 bases, with 22 bases spanning the gap. The V gene's germline CDR1 is SGHRS and CDR2 YFSETQ. This CDR3 contains 18 residues. CDR3 nucleotides: TGCGCCAGCAGCTTGATGATCTATACAGGAGATAATAAAGAGACCCAGTACTTC. Protein: CASSLMIYTGDNKETQYF.

This clonotype was seen ten or more times. The gene calls are TRBV12-3 or TRBV12-4 and TRBJ2-7; 9 bases line up with TRBD1. There are 14 residues in the CDR3. V was pared by 3 bases and J by 5 bases, with 5 bases of the junction left unmatched. The CDR3 bases are TGTGCCAGCAGTTTCGGGACAGGGATGGACGAGCAGTACTTC. Translating it yields CASSFGTGMDEQYF.

Ten or more counts support this clonotype. The V gene is TRBV20-1, the J gene TRBJ2-7; 10 nucleotides agree with TRBD1. The CDR3 extends over 14 amino acids. J lost 6 bases, V lost 4 bases, and 9 bases had no gene match. The germline gives CDR1 DFQATT, CDR2 SNEGSKA (reference sequence). The CDR3 here is CSAKTGQGRVEQYF. The CDR3 DNA follows: TGCAGTGCTAAAACGGGACAGGGGCGGGTCGAGCAGTACTTC.